This is a list of T cell receptor beta chains from one sample in a study of vaccination effects on CD4 cells after COVID-19. For these TCRs, the target antigens are not known. Assay: immunoSEQ multiplex PCR; the TCRdb copy retains only in-frame clones and omits some. The sample has around 32,000 clones; approximately 72% are singletons. The sample consisted of CD4+ T cells from PBMCs cultured with HCoV-229E spike peptides, taken after COVID-19 vaccination. The receptors come from a human donor who received a COVID-19 vaccine. The conserved cysteine and the conserved F or W are not part of the CDR3 here. The D gene is left open where the match is weak.

V	J	D	CDR3
TRBV6-6	TRBJ1-2	.	ASSYSTGNYGYT
TRBV19	TRBJ1-1	TRBD1	ASRKDRESYTEAF
TRBV27	TRBJ1-1	.	ASSPRVRGNTEAF
TRBV5-1	TRBJ1-4	TRBD1	ASSPDDRGAEKLF
TRBV12-3/TRBV12-4	TRBJ2-1	.	ASSTRTGKQF
TRBV7-9	TRBJ2-7	.	ASSRRRGLLREQY
TRBV5-4	TRBJ2-5	TRBD1	ASSPGQGAFQETQY
TRBV29-1	TRBJ2-1	TRBD2	SYGGGNEQF
TRBV2	TRBJ1-6	TRBD1	ASSRQGGYSPLH
TRBV19	TRBJ2-7	TRBD2	ASSARLAGDYEQY
TRBV2	TRBJ1-1	.	ASSVEQGLTEAF
TRBV11-3	TRBJ2-6	TRBD2	ASSSRGLAGGPSGANVLT